Each of the 9 T cell receptor beta chains below was sequenced from the same sample in a study of PD-L1 blockade in urothelial cancer. Sequenced by immunoSEQ multiplex PCR; TCRdb stores in-frame clones only, minus some. This table holds under 100,000 clones, roughly 82% found once. The sample was PBMCs, taken around atezolizumab (anti-PD-L1) treatment. These TCRs come from a man aged 65-85 years with urothelial cancer.

This chain joins TRBV25-1 and TRBJ2-2, with 7 bases lining up with TRBD1. Germline CDR1 MGHDK, CDR2 SYGVNS. This CDR3 region has 14 residues. The V segment lost 4 bases and the J segment 1 base; nucleotides outside the gene matches: 0. CDR3 region: CASSGQGNTGELFF. As DNA, the CDR3 is TGTGCCAGCAGTGGACAGGGGAACACCGGGGAGCTGTTTTTT.

Regarding this clone: An end of the junction differs from the germline gene, which may be a read error. The V gene is TRBV7-7, the J gene TRBJ2-5; the match to TRBD2 covers 10 bases. CDR3 size: 15 residues. CDR1 is SSHAT and CDR2 is FNYEAQ in the germline V gene (reference sequence). In nucleotides, the CDR3 is TGTGCTAGCAGCTCCAACTTAGCGGGGGGAGAGACCCAGTACTTC. Translated: CASSSNLAGGETQYF. Looking up the rest from reference TRBV7-7 and TRBJ2-5 gives the full variable domain: GAGVSQSPRYKVTKRGQDVTLRCDPISSHATLYWYQQALGQGPEFLTYFNYEAQPDKSGLPSDRFSAERPEGSISTLTIQRTEQRDSAMYRCASSSNLAGGETQYFGPGTRLLVL.

CDR3 DNA sequence: TGTGCCAGCAGTCCCGGGACTAGTTTTAGGGTGGAGTTCTTC. It yields the protein CASSPGTSFRVEFF. V gene TRBV2 combines with J gene TRBJ2-1, with 8 positions matching TRBD2. J lost 14 bases, V lost 5 bases, and 14 bases had no gene match. This CDR3 has 14 amino acids. Looked up from germline, CDR1 is SNHLY and CDR2 is FYNNEI.

V and J are TRBV2 and TRBJ1-2; a weak D match, TRBD1 (5 bases). With 6 bases removed from V and 4 bases from J, the gap between germline ends came to 15 bases. Germline assignment: CDR1 SNHLY and CDR2 FYNNEI. This CDR3 region has 14 residues. CDR3 sequence: CASRDIGQAYGYTF. CDR3 nucleotides: TGTGCCAGCAGGGACATCGGACAAGCCTATGGCTACACCTTC.

This clone is a singleton in its sample. This sequence joins TRBV18 and TRBJ1-1, with D uncertain. The CDR3 is 15 amino acids. Germline V gene data show CDR1 as KGHSH and CDR2 as LQKENI. V dropped 0 bases and J dropped 2 bases, with 10 bases sitting between them. CDR3 residues: CASSPPEQLNTEAFF. The CDR3 DNA follows: TGTGCCAGCTCACCACCGGAACAGCTTAACACTGAAGCTTTCTTT. The whole variable domain, filled in from reference TRBV18 and TRBJ1-1, reads NAGVMQNPRHLVRRRGQEARLRCSPMKGHSHVYWYRQLPEEGLKFMVYLQKENIIDESGMPKERFSAEFPKEGPSILRIQQVVRGDSAAYFCASSPPEQLNTEAFFGQGTRLTVV.

V usage is TRBV11-1 and J usage is TRBJ2-1; 9 bases are a match to TRBD2. The CDR3 is 15 amino acids. Germline CDR1 is SGHAT and CDR2 is FQDESV (reference sequence). Unmatched junction bases numbered 14, after V lost 7 bases and J lost 10 bases. CDR3 coding DNA: TGTGCCAGCACCGGGCTGGGCGGGAGGGCCGACGAGCAGTTCTTC. Encoded protein: CASTGLGGRADEQFF.

This clone is a singleton in its sample. The chain combines TRBV5-5 with TRBJ2-5, with 15 bases fitting TRBD2. CDR3 length: 16 amino acids. V gave up 4 bases and J gave up 2 bases; unmatched junction bases: 3. Germline V gives CDR1 SGHKS, CDR2 YYEKEE (reference sequence). The CDR3 sequence is CASSPGTSGRQETQYF. As DNA, the CDR3 is TGTGCCAGCAGCCCAGGGACTAGCGGGAGGCAAGAGACCCAGTACTTC.

The genes are TRBV6-6 and TRBJ1-2; 7 bases are a match to TRBD1. This CDR3 contains 16 residues. Germline V lookup: CDR1 MNHNY, CDR2 SVGAGI (reference sequence). The trim removed 3 bases at V and 8 bases at J, leaving 15 bases unmatched. In nucleotides, the CDR3 is TGTGCCAGCAGTTATGAGACAGGGACCGCTGGCCTCGGCTACACCTTC. It codes for CASSYETGTAGLGYTF.

This clone was observed once. CDR3 in amino acids: CASSSSGEQYF. DNA of the CDR3: TGTGCCAGCAGCTCGTCAGGCGAGCAGTACTTC. The V call is TRBV9, the J call TRBJ2-7; D gene unclear. V was pared by 4 bases and J by 6 bases, with 8 bases between. Looked up from germline, CDR1 is SGDLS and CDR2 is YYNGEE. The CDR3 contains 11 residues.